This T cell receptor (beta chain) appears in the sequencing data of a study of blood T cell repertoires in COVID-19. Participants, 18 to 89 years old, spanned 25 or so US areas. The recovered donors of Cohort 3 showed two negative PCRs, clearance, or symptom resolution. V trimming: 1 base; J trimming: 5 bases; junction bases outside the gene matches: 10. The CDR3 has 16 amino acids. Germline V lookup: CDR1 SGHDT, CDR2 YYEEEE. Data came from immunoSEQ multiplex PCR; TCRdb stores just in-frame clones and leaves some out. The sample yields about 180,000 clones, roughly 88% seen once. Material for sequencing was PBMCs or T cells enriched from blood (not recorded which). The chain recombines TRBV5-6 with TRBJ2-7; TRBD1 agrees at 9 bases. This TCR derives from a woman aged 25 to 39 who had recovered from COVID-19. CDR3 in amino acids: CASSLLGPGQGNEQYF. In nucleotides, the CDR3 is TGTGCCAGCAGCTTGCTCGGTCCGGGACAGGGCAACGAGCAGTACTTC.